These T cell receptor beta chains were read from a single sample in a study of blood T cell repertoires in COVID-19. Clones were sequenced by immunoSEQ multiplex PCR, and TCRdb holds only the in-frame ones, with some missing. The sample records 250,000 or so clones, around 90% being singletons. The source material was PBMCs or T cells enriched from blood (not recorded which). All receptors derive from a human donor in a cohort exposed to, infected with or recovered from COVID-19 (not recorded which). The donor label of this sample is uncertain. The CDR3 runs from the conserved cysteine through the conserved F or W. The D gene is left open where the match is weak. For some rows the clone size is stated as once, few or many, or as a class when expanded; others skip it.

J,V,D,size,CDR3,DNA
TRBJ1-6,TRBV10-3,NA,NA,CAISESSRAYNSPLHF,TGTGCCATCAGTGAGTCGTCGCGAGCCTATAATTCACCCCTCCACTTT
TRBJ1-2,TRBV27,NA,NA,CASRGFYGYTF,TGTGCCAGTAGGGGCTTCTATGGCTACACCTTC
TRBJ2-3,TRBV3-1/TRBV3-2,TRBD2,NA,CASSQDPTSGVGDTQYF,TGTGCCAGCAGCCAAGATCCTACTAGCGGGGTAGGAGATACGCAGTATTTT
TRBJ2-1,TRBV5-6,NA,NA,CASSTDLRGSNEQFF,TGTGCCAGCAGCACGGACCTTCGGGGGAGCAATGAGCAGTTCTTC
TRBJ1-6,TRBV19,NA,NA,CASSMGQMSSYNSPLHF,TGTGCCAGTAGTATGGGACAAATGAGCTCCTATAATTCACCCCTCCACTTT
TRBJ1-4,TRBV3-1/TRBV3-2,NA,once,CASSHTRDSRTNEKLFF,TGTGCCAGCAGCCATACTCGGGACTCACGAACTAATGAAAAACTGTTTTTT
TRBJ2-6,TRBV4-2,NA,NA,CASSQVGSSGANVLTF,TGTGCCAGCAGCCAAGTTGGGAGCTCTGGGGCCAACGTCCTGACTTTC
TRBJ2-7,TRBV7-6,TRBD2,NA,CASSLERGGSYEQYF,TGTGCCAGCAGCTTAGAGCGGGGGGGCTCCTACGAGCAGTACTTC
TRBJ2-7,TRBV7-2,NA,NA,CASSLGRVYEQYF,TGTGCCAGCAGCTTAGGTAGAGTCTACGAGCAGTACTTC
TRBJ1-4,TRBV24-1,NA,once,CATSDAQGRGEKLFF,TGTGCCACCAGTGATGCGCAGGGGAGAGGTGAAAAACTGTTTTTT
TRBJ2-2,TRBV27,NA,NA,CASSFGANTGELFF,TGTGCCAGCAGTTTCGGAGCGAACACCGGGGAGCTGTTTTTT
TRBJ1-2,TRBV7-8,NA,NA,CASSLEGLGSHGYTF,TGTGCCAGCAGCTTAGAAGGTTTGGGGAGCCATGGCTACACCTTC
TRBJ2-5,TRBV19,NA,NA,CASSHRYQETQYF,TGTGCCAGTAGCCACAGATACCAAGAGACCCAGTACTTC
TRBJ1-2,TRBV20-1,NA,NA,CSAIYNGYTF,TGCAGTGCTATTTATAATGGCTACACCTTC
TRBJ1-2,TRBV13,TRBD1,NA,CASSAGQGAGYTF,TGTGCCAGCAGCGCGGGACAGGGAGCTGGCTACACCTTC
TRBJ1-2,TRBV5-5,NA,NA,CASSLAGRGYTF,TGTGCCAGCAGCTTGGCCGGGAGGGGCTACACCTTC
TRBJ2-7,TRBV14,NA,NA,CASSQAPGRGEQYF,TGTGCCAGCAGCCAAGCCCCGGGTAGAGGCGAGCAGTACTTC